This is a list of T cell receptor beta chains from one sample in a study of blood T cells in healthy people across ages. TCRdb used MiXCR to reprocess the 5' RACE reads, holding one entry per CDR3 protein. This sample has about 800,000 distinct CDR3 sequences, with about 62% found just once. The sample consisted of blood. Receptor source: a man aged 25 to 40 in good health. The conserved cysteine and the conserved F or W are not part of the CDR3 here.

TRBV6-1 | ASLRPLRGTDTQY
TRBV3-1 | ASSQDFENTQY
TRBV20-1 | SAPRGGATNNEQF
TRBV5-5 | ASSLEWEGRETQY
TRBV20-1 | SAPGASMETQY
TRBV7-9 | ASSFPGGRVRNYGYT
TRBV6-5 | ASRGPGTLWNEQF
TRBV7-2 | ASSLNGGQETQY
TRBV29-1 | SVPDPDRGYGYT
TRBV6-1 | ASSEALQGAYEQY
TRBV6-5 | ASIGPAGDIANEQY